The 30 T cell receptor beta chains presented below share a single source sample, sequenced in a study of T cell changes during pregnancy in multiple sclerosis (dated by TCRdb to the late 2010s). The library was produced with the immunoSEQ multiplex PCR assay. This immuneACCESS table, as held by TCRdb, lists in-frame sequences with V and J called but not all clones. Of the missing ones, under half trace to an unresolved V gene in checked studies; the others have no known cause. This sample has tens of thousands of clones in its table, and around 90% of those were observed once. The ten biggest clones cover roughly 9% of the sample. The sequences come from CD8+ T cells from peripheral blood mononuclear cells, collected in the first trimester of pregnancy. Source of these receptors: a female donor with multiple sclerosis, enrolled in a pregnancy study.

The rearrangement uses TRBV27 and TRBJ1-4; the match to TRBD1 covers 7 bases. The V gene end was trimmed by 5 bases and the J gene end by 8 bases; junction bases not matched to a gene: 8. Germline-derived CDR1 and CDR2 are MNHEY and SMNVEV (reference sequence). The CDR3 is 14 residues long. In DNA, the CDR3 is TGTGCCAGCAGTGCAAACACAGGGGTGGAAAAACTGTTTTTT. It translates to CASSANTGVEKLFF.

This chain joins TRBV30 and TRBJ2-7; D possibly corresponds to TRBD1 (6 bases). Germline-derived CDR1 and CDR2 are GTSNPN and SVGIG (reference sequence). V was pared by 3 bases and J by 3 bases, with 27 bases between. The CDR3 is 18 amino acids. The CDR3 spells CAWSPTPTTGPSGYEQYF. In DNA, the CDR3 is TGTGCCTGGAGCCCAACCCCTACCACAGGGCCCTCAGGCTACGAGCAGTACTTC. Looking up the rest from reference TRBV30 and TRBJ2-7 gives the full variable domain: SQTIHQWPATLVQPVGSPLSLECTVEGTSNPNLYWYRQAAGRGLQLLFYSVGIGQISSEVPQNLSASRPQDRQFILSSKKLLLSDSGFYLCAWSPTPTTGPSGYEQYFGPGTRLTVT.

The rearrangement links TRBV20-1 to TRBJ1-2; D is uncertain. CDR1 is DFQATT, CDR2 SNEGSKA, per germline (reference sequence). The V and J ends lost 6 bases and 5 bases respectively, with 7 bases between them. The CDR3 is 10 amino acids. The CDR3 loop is CSALEYGYTF. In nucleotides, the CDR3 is TGCAGTGCATTGGAGTATGGCTACACCTTC.

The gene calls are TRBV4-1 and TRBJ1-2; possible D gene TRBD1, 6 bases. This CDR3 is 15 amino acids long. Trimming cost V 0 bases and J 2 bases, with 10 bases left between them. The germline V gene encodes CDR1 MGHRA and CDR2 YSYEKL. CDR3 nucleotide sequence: TGCGCCAGCAGCCAAGAAGCAGGGGAAAACTATGGCTACACCTTC. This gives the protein CASSQEAGENYGYTF.

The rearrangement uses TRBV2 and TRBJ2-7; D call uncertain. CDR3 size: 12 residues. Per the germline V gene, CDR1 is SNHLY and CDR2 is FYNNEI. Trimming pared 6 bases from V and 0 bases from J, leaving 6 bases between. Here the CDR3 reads CASRDTSYEQYF. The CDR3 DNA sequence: TGTGCCAGCAGAGACACCTCCTACGAGCAGTACTTC.

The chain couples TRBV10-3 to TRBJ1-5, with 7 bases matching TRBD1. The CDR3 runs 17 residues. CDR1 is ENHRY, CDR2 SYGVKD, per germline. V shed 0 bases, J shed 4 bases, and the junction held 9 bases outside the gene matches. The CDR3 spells CAISESIGDRSNQPQHF. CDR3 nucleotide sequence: TGTGCCATCAGTGAGTCGATAGGGGACAGATCGAATCAGCCCCAGCATTTT.

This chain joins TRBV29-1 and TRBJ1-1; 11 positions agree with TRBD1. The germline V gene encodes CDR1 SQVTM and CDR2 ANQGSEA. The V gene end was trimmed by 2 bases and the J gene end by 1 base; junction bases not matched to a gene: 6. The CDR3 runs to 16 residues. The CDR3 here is CSVESWTGGRNTEAFF. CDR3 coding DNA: TGCAGCGTTGAATCGTGGACAGGGGGCCGGAACACTGAAGCTTTCTTT.

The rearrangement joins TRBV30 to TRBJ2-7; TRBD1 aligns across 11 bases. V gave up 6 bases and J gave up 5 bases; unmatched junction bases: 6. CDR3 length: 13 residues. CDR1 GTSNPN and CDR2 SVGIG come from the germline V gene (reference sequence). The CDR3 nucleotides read TGTGCCTGCGCGGGACAGGGGGGGGACGAGCAGTACTTC. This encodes CACAGQGGDEQYF.

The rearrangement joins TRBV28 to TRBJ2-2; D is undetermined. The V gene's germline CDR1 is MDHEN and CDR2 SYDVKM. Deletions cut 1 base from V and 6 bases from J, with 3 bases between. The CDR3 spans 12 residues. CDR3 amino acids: CASSLSAGELFF. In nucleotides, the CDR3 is TGTGCCAGCAGTTTATCCGCCGGGGAGCTGTTTTTT. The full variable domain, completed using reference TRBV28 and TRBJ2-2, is DVKVTQSSRYLVKRTGEKVFLECVQDMDHENMFWYRQDPGLGLRLIYFSYDVKMKEKGDIPEGYSVSREKKERFSLILESASTNQTSMYLCASSLSAGELFFGEGSRLTVL.

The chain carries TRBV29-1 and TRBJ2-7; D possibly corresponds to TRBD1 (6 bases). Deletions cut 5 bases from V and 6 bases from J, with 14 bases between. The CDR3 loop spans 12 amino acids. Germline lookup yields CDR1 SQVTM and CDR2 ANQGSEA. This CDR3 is CSVPNRGGEQYF. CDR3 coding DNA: TGCAGCGTTCCGAATCGAGGGGGCGAGCAGTACTTC.

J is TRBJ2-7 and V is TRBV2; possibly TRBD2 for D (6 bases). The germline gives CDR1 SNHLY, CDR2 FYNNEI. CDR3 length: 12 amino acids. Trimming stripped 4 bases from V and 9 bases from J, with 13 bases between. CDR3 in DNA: TGTGCCAGCAGTGGACTAGTTTTGTGGCAGTACTTC. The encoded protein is CASSGLVLWQYF.

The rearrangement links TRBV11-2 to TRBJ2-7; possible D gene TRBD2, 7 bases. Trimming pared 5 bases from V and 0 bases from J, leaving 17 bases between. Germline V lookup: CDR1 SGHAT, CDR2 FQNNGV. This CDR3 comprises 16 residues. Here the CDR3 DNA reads TGTGCCAGCAGCGTCGGCGGGGGCTTAAGCTCCTACGAGCAGTACTTC. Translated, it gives CASSVGGGLSSYEQYF.

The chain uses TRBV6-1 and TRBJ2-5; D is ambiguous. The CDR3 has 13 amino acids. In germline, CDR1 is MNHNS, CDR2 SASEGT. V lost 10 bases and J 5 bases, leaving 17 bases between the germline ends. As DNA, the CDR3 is TGTGCCACACATAGACTCCTCTTGGAGACCCAGTACTTC. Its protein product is CATHRLLLETQYF.

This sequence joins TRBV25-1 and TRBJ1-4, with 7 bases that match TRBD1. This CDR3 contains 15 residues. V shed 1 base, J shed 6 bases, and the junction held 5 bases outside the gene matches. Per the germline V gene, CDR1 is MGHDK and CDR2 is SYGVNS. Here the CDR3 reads CASSEWDSGYEKLFF. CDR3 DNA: TGTGCCAGCAGTGAATGGGACAGCGGCTATGAAAAACTGTTTTTT.

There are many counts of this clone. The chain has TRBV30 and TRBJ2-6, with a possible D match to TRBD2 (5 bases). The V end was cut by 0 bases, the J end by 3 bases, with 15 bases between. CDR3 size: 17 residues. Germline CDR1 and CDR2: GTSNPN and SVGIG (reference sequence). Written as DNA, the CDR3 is TGTGCCTGGAGTGTTATGCCTTCCGGAGGTGGGGCCAACGTCCTGACTTTC. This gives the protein CAWSVMPSGGGANVLTF.

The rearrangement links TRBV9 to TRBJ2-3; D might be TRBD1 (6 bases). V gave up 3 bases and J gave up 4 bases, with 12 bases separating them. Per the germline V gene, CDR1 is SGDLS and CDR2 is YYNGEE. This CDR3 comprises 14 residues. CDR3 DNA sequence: TGTGCCAGCAGCGGAACAGGGATGGCAGATACGCAGTATTTT. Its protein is CASSGTGMADTQYF.

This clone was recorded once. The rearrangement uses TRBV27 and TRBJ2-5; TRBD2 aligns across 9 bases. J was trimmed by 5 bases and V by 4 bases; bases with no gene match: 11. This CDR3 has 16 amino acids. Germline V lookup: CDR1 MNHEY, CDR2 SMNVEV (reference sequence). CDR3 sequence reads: CASSSSLAGGRETQYF. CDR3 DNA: TGTGCCAGCAGTTCATCCCTCGCGGGGGGGCGGGAGACCCAGTACTTC.

The CDR3 reads CASSLDSYNSPLHF. DNA of the CDR3: TGTGCCAGCTCCCTAGACTCCTATAATTCACCCCTCCACTTT. The V call is TRBV27, the J call TRBJ1-6, with D uncertain. V was trimmed by 8 bases and J by 0 bases, leaving 8 bases between them. The CDR3 is made up of 14 amino acids. The germline CDR1 and CDR2 sequences are MNHEY and SMNVEV (reference sequence).

CDR3 nucleotide sequence: TGTGCCACCAGCGCTCCAGGCGCCTTCTATGGCTACACCTTC. It specifies CATSAPGAFYGYTF. The chain joins TRBV15 to TRBJ1-2; no clear D gene. The germline CDR1 and CDR2 sequences are LNHNV and YYDKDF (reference sequence). This CDR3 comprises 14 residues. V was pared by 5 bases and J by 4 bases, with 14 bases between.

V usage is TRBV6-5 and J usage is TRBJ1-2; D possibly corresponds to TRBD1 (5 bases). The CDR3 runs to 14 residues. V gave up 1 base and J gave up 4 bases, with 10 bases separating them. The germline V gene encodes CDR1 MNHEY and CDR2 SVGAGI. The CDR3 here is CASSYLGGSYGYTF. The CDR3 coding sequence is TGTGCCAGCAGTTACTTGGGGGGGTCCTATGGCTACACCTTC.

The CDR3 spells CASSSGLSLDEQFF. The DNA for the CDR3 is TGTGCCAGCAGTTCCGGACTAAGCTTGGATGAGCAGTTCTTC. This sequence joins TRBV5-4 and TRBJ2-1, with a tentative D call TRBD2 (6 bases). With 5 bases removed from V and 8 bases from J, the gap between germline ends came to 17 bases. CDR3 length equals 14 residues. Germline CDR1 reads SGHNT; CDR2 reads YYREEE (reference sequence).

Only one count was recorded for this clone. Here the CDR3 DNA reads TGCGCCAGCACCGACAGGAATAATTCACCCCTCCACTTT. Amino acids: CASTDRNNSPLHF. The chain is built from TRBV5-1 and TRBJ1-6; D perhaps matches TRBD1 (6 bases). With 6 bases removed from V and 5 bases from J, the gap between germline ends came to 9 bases. The length of the CDR3 is 13 residues. Germline V gene sequence: CDR1 SGHRS, CDR2 YFSETQ.

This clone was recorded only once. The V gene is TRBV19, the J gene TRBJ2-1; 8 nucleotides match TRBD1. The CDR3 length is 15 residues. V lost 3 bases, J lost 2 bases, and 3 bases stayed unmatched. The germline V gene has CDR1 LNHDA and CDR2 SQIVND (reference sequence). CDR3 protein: CASSIGTGTYNEQFF. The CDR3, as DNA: TGTGCCAGTAGTATCGGGACAGGCACCTACAATGAGCAGTTCTTC.

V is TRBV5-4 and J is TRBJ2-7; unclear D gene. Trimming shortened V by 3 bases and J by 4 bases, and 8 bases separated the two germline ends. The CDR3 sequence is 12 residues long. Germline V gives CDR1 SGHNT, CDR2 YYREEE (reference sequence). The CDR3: CASSSDFYEQYF. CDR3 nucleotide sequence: TGTGCCAGCAGCTCAGATTTTTACGAGCAGTACTTC.

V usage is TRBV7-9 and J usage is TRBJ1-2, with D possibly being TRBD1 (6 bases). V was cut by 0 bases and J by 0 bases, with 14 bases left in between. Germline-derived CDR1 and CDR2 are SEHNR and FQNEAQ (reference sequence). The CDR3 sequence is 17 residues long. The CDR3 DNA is TGTGCCAGCAGCTTAGCAGCAGGGGAGTTAGCTAACTATGGCTACACCTTC. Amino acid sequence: CASSLAAGELANYGYTF.

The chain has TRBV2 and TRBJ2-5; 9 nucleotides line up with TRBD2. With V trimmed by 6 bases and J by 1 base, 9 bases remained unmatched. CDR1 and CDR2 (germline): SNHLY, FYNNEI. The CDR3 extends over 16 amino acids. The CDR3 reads CASRRFGRGGQETQYF. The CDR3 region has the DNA TGTGCCAGCAGAAGGTTCGGGCGGGGGGGCCAAGAGACCCAGTACTTC. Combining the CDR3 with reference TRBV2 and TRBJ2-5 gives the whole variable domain EPEVTQTPSHQVTQMGQEVILRCVPISNHLYFYWYRQILGQKVEFLVSFYNNEISEKSEIFDDQFSVERPDGSNFTLKIRSTKLEDSAMYFCASRRFGRGGQETQYFGPGTRLLVL.

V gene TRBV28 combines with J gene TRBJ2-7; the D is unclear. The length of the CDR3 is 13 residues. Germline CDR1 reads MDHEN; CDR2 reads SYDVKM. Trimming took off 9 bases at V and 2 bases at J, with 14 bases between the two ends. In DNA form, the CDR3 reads TGTGCCAGTCTCCAGACCACTACCTACGAGCAGTACTTC. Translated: CASLQTTTYEQYF.

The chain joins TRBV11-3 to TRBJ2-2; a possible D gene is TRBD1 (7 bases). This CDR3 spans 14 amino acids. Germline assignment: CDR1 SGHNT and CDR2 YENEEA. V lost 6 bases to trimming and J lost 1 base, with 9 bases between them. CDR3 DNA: TGTGCCAGCAGGCGGGACAGGAACACCGGGGAGCTGTTTTTT. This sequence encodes CASRRDRNTGELFF.

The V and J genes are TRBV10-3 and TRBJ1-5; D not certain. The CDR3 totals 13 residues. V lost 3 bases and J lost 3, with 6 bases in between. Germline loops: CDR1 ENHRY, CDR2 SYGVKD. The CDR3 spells CAISDGDNQPQHF. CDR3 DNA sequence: TGTGCCATCAGTGACGGGGACAATCAGCCCCAGCATTTT.

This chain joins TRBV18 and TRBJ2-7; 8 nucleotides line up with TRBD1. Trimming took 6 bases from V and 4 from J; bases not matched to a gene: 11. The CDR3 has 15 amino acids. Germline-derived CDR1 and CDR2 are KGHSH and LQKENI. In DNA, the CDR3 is TGTGCCAGCTCTCTCGACAGGGGAGAGAGGTACGAGCAGTACTTC. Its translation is CASSLDRGERYEQYF.